This T cell receptor beta chain was recovered during a study of shared clonotypes between healthy human individuals. The V and J ends lost 2 bases and 2 bases respectively, with 19 bases between them. Germline V lookup: CDR1 MDHEN, CDR2 SYDVKM. This CDR3 comprises 17 residues. Ten or more counts support this clone. Its antigen remains unidentified. Across several immunoSEQ plates, the genomic DNA of each subset was split evenly. The replicate PCRs on unsorted PBMC were given 250 to 300 ng DNA, which is 27,000 or so T cell genomes. PBMC DNA, left unsorted, was sequenced on ten immunoSEQ deep assay plates. Profiled with immunoSEQ multiplex PCR; TCRdb holds only in-frame clones, not every one. The repertoire holds fewer than 600,000 clones, with around 80% as singletons. General study findings and limits: What limited the represented genetic and exposure-history diversity was the small number of donors.

The genes are TRBV28 and TRBJ2-7; a possible D gene is TRBD2 (5 bases). Sequencing was done on a sample of PBMCs. The sequence was collected from a woman between 40 and 55 years old in good health. Some clones in this sample may be carry-over from other donors' samples. This chain's CDR3 is CASSLKDALAPTYEQYF. The CDR3 coding sequence is TGTGCCAGCAGTTTAAAGGACGCGCTAGCTCCCACCTACGAGCAGTACTTC. Variable domain in full (rest from reference TRBV28 and TRBJ2-7): DVKVTQSSRYLVKRTGEKVFLECVQDMDHENMFWYRQDPGLGLRLIYFSYDVKMKEKGDIPEGYSVSREKKERFSLILESASTNQTSMYLCASSLKDALAPTYEQYFGPGTRLTVT.